A single sample gave rise to the 21 T cell receptor beta chains below, sequenced in a study of post-analysis software for immune sequencing data. Researchers reported that TCR beta cDNA libraries carried unique molecular identifiers. Each CDR3 protein gets one entry after TCRdb re-called the PCR reads with MiXCR. This sample has about 820,000 distinct CDR3 sequences, with approximately 50% found just once. What these receptors recognize is not known. Overall study findings and caveats: When patients were compared with controls, a handful of TRBV segments were more frequent, TRBV5-6, TRBV5-1 and TRBV20-1 among them.

The sample consisted of blood. All receptors derive from a girl between 5 and 17 years old with multiple sclerosis.

This clonotype was recorded only once. This chain uses TRBV19 with TRBJ1-6, with no clear D. CDR3 length equals 14 residues. The germline V gene encodes CDR1 LNHDA and CDR2 SQIVND (reference sequence). V dropped 6 bases and J dropped 2 bases, with 8 bases sitting between them. The CDR3 here is CASRFQTYNSPLHF. DNA of the CDR3: TGTGCCAGTAGGTTTCAGACCTATAATTCACCCCTCCACTTT.

This chain joins TRBV5-1 and TRBJ2-4; D possibly uses TRBD1 or TRBD2 (5 bases each). The germline gives CDR1 SGHRS, CDR2 YFSETQ. The V gene lost 1 base and the J gene lost 3 bases, with 11 bases spanning the gap. The CDR3 has 15 amino acids. CDR3 coding DNA: TGCGCCAGCAGCTTGACGGGGCTCGACAAAAACATTCAGTACTTC. Its translation is CASSLTGLDKNIQYF.

The table lists this clonotype with many counts. The chain couples TRBV29-1 to TRBJ2-5; no firm D call. V was cut by 4 bases and J by 2 bases, with 11 bases left in between. The germline CDR1 and CDR2 sequences are SQVTM and ANQGSEA. This CDR3 region has 13 residues. Here the CDR3 reads CSVGKILQETQYF. The CDR3 nucleotides read TGCAGCGTTGGGAAGATTTTACAAGAGACCCAGTACTTC.

The chain couples TRBV2 to TRBJ2-3; a weak D match, TRBD1 (5 bases). Trimming removed 1 base from V and 6 bases from J, with 20 bases in between. This CDR3 is built from 17 residues. Per the germline V gene, CDR1 is SNHLY and CDR2 is FYNNEI. CDR3: CASSEVFLTVQGDTQYF. CDR3 in DNA: TGTGCCAGCAGTGAAGTCTTCTTGACAGTCCAAGGGGATACGCAGTATTTT.

The V and J genes are TRBV20-1 and TRBJ2-5; 12 bases match TRBD2. The CDR3 sequence is 16 residues long. Unmatched junction bases numbered 6, after V lost 0 bases and J lost 4 bases. Germline-derived CDR1 and CDR2 are DFQATT and SNEGSKA (reference sequence). For the CDR3, the DNA is TGCAGTGCTAGAGACCTAGCGGGGGGGTCGAGAGAGACCCAGTACTTC. Translation: CSARDLAGGSRETQYF.

The chain recombines TRBV5-1 with TRBJ2-4; possibly TRBD1 for D (5 bases). Germline CDR1 reads SGHRS; CDR2 reads YFSETQ. The CDR3 covers 14 residues. V lost 3 bases and J 10 bases, leaving 17 bases between the germline ends. The CDR3 DNA reads TGCGCCAGCAGCTGGGGCTCGGGCACACATATTCAGTACTTC. This sequence encodes CASSWGSGTHIQYF.

The sample holds a few counts of this clonotype. This chain uses TRBV20-1 with TRBJ2-4; D possibly corresponds to TRBD1 (6 bases). V dropped 2 bases and J dropped 7 bases, with 15 bases sitting between them. The CDR3 has 14 amino acids. Germline-derived CDR1 and CDR2 are DFQATT and SNEGSKA (reference sequence). DNA for the CDR3: TGCAGTGCTAGACGGTCACAGGGTGAGAACATTCAGTACTTC. It is translated as CSARRSQGENIQYF.

This chain links TRBV12-3 or TRBV12-4 with TRBJ1-2; no firm D call. This CDR3 is built from 13 residues. V lost 6 bases and J lost 4, with 12 bases in between. Here the CDR3 DNA reads TGTGCCAGCAGCAAACAGCTTCGCTATGGCTACACCTTC. It encodes CASSKQLRYGYTF.

To note about this clonotype: A read error may account for a junction end that differs from germline. The rearrangement links TRBV7-7 to TRBJ2-3; 8 nucleotides line up with TRBD2. The CDR3 length is 15 residues. The germline gives CDR1 SSHAT, CDR2 FNYEAQ (reference sequence). CDR3 sequence (DNA): TGTGCTAGCAGCTCATCAGCGGGAGAGGCAGATACGCAGTATTTT. This codes for CASSSSAGEADTQYF.

This clonotype was seen a handful of times. CDR3 sequence: CASSQRQDGNQPQHF. DNA of the CDR3: TGTGCCAGCAGCCAAAGGCAGGATGGGAATCAGCCCCAGCATTTT. The genes are TRBV4-2 and TRBJ1-5; D remains ambiguous. This CDR3 is built from 15 residues. Germline assignment: CDR1 LGHNA and CDR2 YNFKEQ. With 2 bases removed from V and 4 bases from J, the gap between germline ends came to 12 bases.

This clonotype was seen a few times. This chain connects TRBV20-1 to TRBJ2-3; TRBD2 is a possible D gene (6 bases). From germline, CDR1 is DFQATT and CDR2 SNEGSKA (reference sequence). V dropped 4 bases and J dropped 8 bases, with 19 bases sitting between them. This CDR3 has 14 amino acids. The CDR3 coding sequence is TGCAGTGCTACCCCGGGACGGACGCGGGGTACGCAGTATTTT. It yields the protein CSATPGRTRGTQYF.

The chain links TRBV20-1 to TRBJ2-3, with TRBD2 matching 10 bases. The CDR3 consists of 18 residues. Germline trimming cut 1 base from V and 4 bases from J; bases unmatched to any gene: 14. Germline CDR1 DFQATT, CDR2 SNEGSKA (reference sequence). The CDR3 coding sequence is TGCAGTGCTAGAGTCGTATGGGGAGCGGGGGGGCTTCCAGATACGCAGTATTTT. Encoded protein: CSARVVWGAGGLPDTQYF.

The rearrangement joins TRBV6-1 to TRBJ2-1; a possible D gene is TRBD2 (5 bases). V lost 2 bases and J 4 bases, leaving 12 bases between the germline ends. The CDR3 is 15 amino acids. Germline values: CDR1 MNHNS, CDR2 SASEGT. DNA for the CDR3: TGTGCCAGCAGTGAACGGCGGGCAACGTACAATGAGCAGTTCTTC. Its translation is CASSERRATYNEQFF.

The chain is built from TRBV20-1 and TRBJ2-7, with 11 bases that match TRBD1. Near its end, the DNA agrees better with TRBJ2-5, so the J call may be wrong. The germline V gene encodes CDR1 DFQATT and CDR2 SNEGSKA (reference sequence). The CDR3 runs to 15 residues. The CDR3 spells CSAHPLDRGRETQYF. The CDR3 DNA follows: TGCAGTGCTCACCCCCTGGACAGGGGGCGGGAGACCCAGTACTTC.

This rearrangement joins TRBV29-1 to TRBJ1-1, with D possibly matching TRBD1 (6 bases). The CDR3 contains 14 residues. From germline, CDR1 is SQVTM and CDR2 ANQGSEA. Trimming pared 4 bases from V and 4 bases from J, leaving 16 bases between. As DNA, the CDR3 is TGCAGCGTTGGCTCAGGGGTTCGTCGCACTGAAGCTTTCTTT. Translation: CSVGSGVRRTEAFF.

This clonotype was found a few times. The chain links TRBV29-1 to TRBJ2-1; possible D gene TRBD2, 6 bases. CDR1 is SQVTM and CDR2 is ANQGSEA in the germline V gene. Trimming cost V 8 bases and J 10 bases, with 21 bases left between them. The length of the CDR3 is 13 residues. The CDR3 DNA follows: TGCAGCATTTCGGCGGCGGGGTACGGAGAGCAGTTCTTC. This codes for CSISAAGYGEQFF.

This clonotype was picked up a small number of times. This sequence joins TRBV29-1 and TRBJ2-7; D gene ambiguous. From germline, CDR1 is SQVTM and CDR2 ANQGSEA. The CDR3 loop spans 14 amino acids. V was cut by 7 bases and J by 4 bases, with 20 bases left in between. The CDR3 sequence: CSAQPGHSFYEQYF. The CDR3 region has the DNA TGCAGCGCCCAGCCAGGCCATTCCTTTTACGAGCAGTACTTC.

This clonotype has just a few counts. The rearrangement joins TRBV9 to TRBJ2-7, with 7 bases lining up with TRBD1. CDR3 length: 15 residues. J gave up 5 bases and V 4 bases, and 12 bases lay outside the gene matches. CDR1 and CDR2 (germline): SGDLS, YYNGEE. In DNA form, the CDR3 reads TGTGCCAGCAGCCCCGGGGTAGGGGGCATCGACGAGCAGTACTTC. Its protein is CASSPGVGGIDEQYF. The full variable domain, with the rest looked up from reference TRBV9 and TRBJ2-7, is DSGVTQTPKHLITATGQRVTLRCSPRSGDLSVYWYQQSLDQGLQFLIQYYNGEERAKGNILERFSAQQFPDLHSELNLSSLELGDSALYFCASSPGVGGIDEQYFGPGTRLTVT.

The chain uses TRBV18 and TRBJ1-2, with D uncertain. The CDR3 consists of 14 residues. Germline CDR1 and CDR2: KGHSH and LQKENI. Trimming shortened V by 2 bases and J by 0 bases, and 7 bases separated the two germline ends. CDR3 loop: CASSPTEANYGYTF. The CDR3 DNA reads TGTGCCAGCTCACCAACGGAGGCTAACTATGGCTACACCTTC.

A few counts support this clonotype. The V and J genes are TRBV9 and TRBJ2-7; TRBD1 is a possible D gene (6 bases). Trimming took 3 bases from V and 0 from J, leaving 10 bases between them. The CDR3 sequence is 14 residues long. Per the germline V gene, CDR1 is SGDLS and CDR2 is YYNGEE. The CDR3, as DNA: TGTGCCAGCAGCGCTGACAGGAGCTCCTACGAGCAGTACTTC. Translating gives CASSADRSSYEQYF.

This clonotype was observed a few times. The V call is TRBV20-1, the J call TRBJ2-3; 7 bases are shared with TRBD2. CDR1 is DFQATT and CDR2 is SNEGSKA in the germline V gene (reference sequence). The trim removed 0 bases at V and 4 bases at J, leaving 10 bases unmatched. This CDR3 region has 16 residues. The CDR3 region has the DNA TGCAGTGCTAGAGATCCGCGCCGGGGGGTTGCAGATACGCAGTATTTT. Translated, it gives CSARDPRRGVADTQYF.